One sample yielded the 9 T cell receptor beta chains listed below, sequenced in a study of T cells in Graves' hyperthyroidism and ophthalmopathy. Authors of the study amplified TCR beta CDR3 regions from RNA transcripts. HTBI primers drove first-round RT-PCR of the TCR CDR3. A single record per CDR3 protein comes from TCRdb applying MiXCR to the multiplex PCR reads. The table includes approximately 620,000 distinct CDR3 sequences, around 13% detected once. The specimen sequenced was blood. These receptor sequences come from a woman in her 30s with Graves' hyperthyroidism that later progressed to Graves' ophthalmopathy.

This clonotype was seen a few times. This chain uses TRBV6-1 with TRBJ2-1; possibly TRBD1 or TRBD2 for D (7 bases each). CDR1 and CDR2 from the germline V gene are MNHNS and SASEGT. The CDR3 has 12 amino acids. Trimming left V 8 bases short and J 9 bases short, with 14 bases between. The CDR3 is CASAQGGVEQFF. CDR3 DNA: TGTGCCAGCGCTCAGGGGGGGGTTGAGCAGTTCTTC.

The rearrangement uses TRBV9 and TRBJ1-3, with 7 positions matching TRBD1. V was clipped by 4 bases and J by 10 bases; unmatched bases: 8. Looked up from germline, CDR1 is SGDLS and CDR2 is YYNGEE. The CDR3 runs 13 residues. Here the CDR3 reads CASSTPGQQTIYF. The CDR3 DNA is TGTGCCAGCAGCACACCGGGACAGCAGACCATATATTTT.

This clonotype appeared many times. The genes are TRBV20-1 and TRBJ2-2; 11 nucleotides match TRBD2. CDR1 is DFQATT and CDR2 is SNEGSKA in the germline V gene (reference sequence). The CDR3 length is 15 residues. The V segment lost 6 bases and the J segment 1 base; nucleotides outside the gene matches: 4. The CDR3 bases are TGCAGTGCGCAACTAGCGGGAGTGAACACCGGGGAGCTGTTTTTT. This gives the protein CSAQLAGVNTGELFF.

This clonotype came up many times. The chain recombines TRBV19 with TRBJ2-1; 8 nucleotides line up with TRBD2. The CDR3 is made up of 15 amino acids. CDR1 and CDR2 from the germline V gene are LNHDA and SQIVND (reference sequence). The junction had 6 bases not matched to a gene; V was cut back by 3 bases and J by 5 bases. The CDR3 DNA follows: TGTGCCAGTAGTATGGCGGGAGGTGCCCACAATGAGCAGTTCTTC. Its translation: CASSMAGGAHNEQFF.

This clonotype was recorded at least ten times. V and J are TRBV12-3 or TRBV12-4 and TRBJ2-1; weak D call: TRBD1 (6 bases). This CDR3 comprises 16 residues. V lost 5 bases to trimming and J lost 6 bases, with 20 bases between them. The CDR3 nucleotides are TGTGCCAGCAGTACCTCACAGGGCGTAATGGTCAATGAGCAGTTCTTC. Translated: CASSTSQGVMVNEQFF.

Ten or more counts support this clonotype. The junction and the germline gene differ at one end; a read error may be behind it. Here the CDR3 reads CSARAYNEQFF. CDR3 DNA sequence: TGCAGTGCTAGAGCTTACAACGAGCAGTTCTTC. The chain carries TRBV20-1 and TRBJ2-1; no reliable D call. The CDR3 is 11 amino acids. The germline gives CDR1 DFQATT, CDR2 SNEGSKA (reference sequence).

This clonotype was seen repeatedly, ten times or more. Written as DNA, the CDR3 is TGTGCCAGCAGTGCCGAATCAGATACGCAGTATTTT. It yields the protein CASSAESDTQYF. The chain links TRBV2 to TRBJ2-3; D is uncertain. Germline V lookup: CDR1 SNHLY, CDR2 FYNNEI. The V gene lost 4 bases and the J gene lost 4 bases, with 6 bases spanning the gap. CDR3 length: 12 amino acids.

This clonotype has a count of ten or more. V and J are TRBV29-1 and TRBJ2-1; tentative D call: TRBD1 (7 bases). With 3 bases removed from V and 8 bases from J, the gap between germline ends came to 14 bases. The CDR3 is made up of 13 amino acids. The germline CDR1 and CDR2 sequences are SQVTM and ANQGSEA. Here the CDR3 DNA reads TGCAGCGTTGAGGCAGGGGGGATCGATGAGCAGTTCTTC. It codes for CSVEAGGIDEQFF.

V usage is TRBV19 and J usage is TRBJ1-5; the D is unclear. This CDR3 has 13 residues. Trimming removed 7 bases at V and 3 bases at J, with 10 bases between. Per the germline V gene, CDR1 is LNHDA and CDR2 is SQIVND (reference sequence). CDR3 in amino acids: CASTKETNQPQHF. The CDR3, as DNA: TGTGCCAGTACCAAGGAGACCAATCAGCCCCAGCATTTT.